The rows below give T cell receptor beta chains drawn from one sample of a study of PD-1 blockade in classical Hodgkin lymphoma. Some clones are missing from TCRdb's copy, which holds only in-frame ones; the method was immunoSEQ multiplex PCR. The sample contains tens of thousands of clones, roughly 89% of which appear only once. Material: CD4+ T cells from blood. The receptors come from a human donor with classical Hodgkin lymphoma. Each CDR3 is given with its conserved first and last residue. A D gene is named only where the DNA matches it firmly. Rows give clone size only sometimes, using once, few, many, or a class for an expanded clone.

j_gene | len | d_gene | v_gene | abundance | CDR3aa | CDR3nt
TRBJ2-5 | 16 | . | TRBV28 | . | CASSLTGPGYQETQYF | TGTGCCAGCAGTTTAACGGGGCCCGGCTACCAAGAGACCCAGTACTTC
TRBJ2-2 | 15 | TRBD1 | TRBV2 | once | CASSEATGSTGELFF | TGTGCCAGCAGTGAAGCGACAGGGAGCACCGGGGAGCTGTTTTTT
TRBJ1-1 | 13 | TRBD1 | TRBV30 | . | CAWRPRGDTEAFF | TGTGCCTGGAGGCCCAGGGGGGACACTGAAGCTTTCTTT
TRBJ1-3 | 17 | TRBD1 | TRBV18 | . | CASSLLGQGAPGNTIYF | TGTGCCAGCTCACTTCTCGGACAGGGGGCGCCAGGAAACACCATATATTTT
TRBJ2-5 | 14 | . | TRBV5-6 | . | CASSLAPGRETQYF | TGTGCCAGCAGCTTGGCTCCGGGGCGCGAGACCCAGTACTTC
TRBJ2-1 | 14 | . | TRBV7-2 | . | CASSPRGPSNEQFF | TGTGCCAGCAGCCCCCGAGGACCGTCCAATGAGCAGTTCTTC
TRBJ1-1 | 13 | . | TRBV19 | few | CASRKGGGTEAFF | TGTGCCAGTAGAAAGGGGGGAGGCACTGAAGCTTTCTTT
TRBJ2-7 | 12 | . | TRBV10-1 | . | CASSGRPGEQYF | TGCGCCAGCAGTGGACGGCCCGGGGAGCAGTACTTC
TRBJ2-6 | 17 | . | TRBV2 | . | CASSRRQILTGANVLTF | TGTGCCAGCAGTCGCCGACAGATTCTTACTGGGGCCAACGTCCTGACTTTC
TRBJ1-2 | 14 | TRBD1 | TRBV7-9 | . | CASSPDRWGYGYTF | TGTGCCAGCAGCCCGGACAGGTGGGGCTATGGCTACACCTTC
TRBJ2-7 | 15 | TRBD2 | TRBV6-1 | . | CASSAGTSGSYEQYF | TGTGCCAGCAGCGCCGGGACTAGCGGGAGTTACGAGCAGTACTTC
TRBJ2-7 | 16 | TRBD1 | TRBV6-5 | . | CASSYTSSGQGHEQYF | TGTGCCAGCAGTTACACTTCCTCCGGACAGGGGCACGAGCAGTACTTC
TRBJ1-2 | 15 | TRBD1 | TRBV19 | . | CASSFPQGQDYGYTF | TGTGCCAGTAGTTTCCCTCAGGGACAGGATTATGGCTACACCTTC
TRBJ1-2 | 14 | TRBD1 | TRBV9 | . | CASSTRTGAGGYTF | TGTGCCAGCAGCACCCGGACAGGGGCTGGGGGCTACACCTTC
TRBJ1-2 | 19 | TRBD1 | TRBV23-1 | . | CASSQSPEKRGRDGYGYTF | TGCGCCAGCAGTCAATCCCCCGAAAAAAGGGGGCGAGATGGCTATGGCTACACCTTC
TRBJ2-1 | 14 | TRBD2 | TRBV11-3 | . | CASSLLAGENEQFF | TGTGCCAGCAGCTTACTAGCGGGAGAAAATGAGCAGTTCTTC
TRBJ2-1 | 15 | . | TRBV19 | . | CASSFLPGADNEQFF | TGTGCCAGCTCCTTCCTCCCGGGGGCGGACAATGAGCAGTTCTTC
TRBJ1-5 | 14 | . | TRBV7-8 | . | CASRRDLGGQPQHF | TGTGCCAGCAGACGGGACCTTGGGGGTCAGCCCCAGCATTTT
TRBJ2-2 | 17 | . | TRBV19 | . | CASSIGSGGSNTGELFF | TGTGCCAGTAGTATAGGGAGCGGCGGATCGAACACCGGGGAGCTGTTTTTT
TRBJ1-1 | 11 | TRBD1 | TRBV6-5 | . | CASYPDREAFF | TGTGCCAGCTACCCGGACAGGGAGGCTTTCTTT
TRBJ2-6 | 18 | . | TRBV18 | . | CASSPRQAGSSGANVLTF | TGTGCCAGCTCACCCCGACAGGCAGGATCTTCTGGGGCCAACGTCCTGACTTTC
TRBJ1-1 | 13 | . | TRBV7-2 | few | CASSLEARTEAFF | TGTGCCAGCAGCTTGGAGGCTCGAACTGAAGCTTTCTTT
TRBJ1-2 | 14 | . | TRBV5-1 | . | CASSLEDGYYGYTF | TGCGCCAGCAGCTTGGAGGACGGGTACTATGGCTACACCTTC
TRBJ2-2 | 12 | . | TRBV6-5 | . | CASRLRIGELFF | TGTGCCAGCAGACTCCGAATCGGGGAGCTGTTTTTT
TRBJ2-5 | 16 | . | TRBV29-1 | . | CSVNGGTVFVQETQYF | TGCAGCGTGAATGGGGGGACGGTTTTCGTCCAAGAGACCCAGTACTTC
TRBJ2-2 | 14 | . | TRBV30 | . | CAWRRYQDTGELFF | TGTGCCTGGAGGAGGTACCAGGACACCGGGGAGCTGTTTTTT
TRBJ2-7 | 16 | TRBD2 | TRBV30 | . | CAWSTGGAGGLYEQYF | TGTGCCTGGAGTACAGGAGGAGCGGGAGGGCTCTACGAGCAGTACTTC
TRBJ1-5 | 15 | . | TRBV6-5 | . | CASSYQRTGNQPQHF | TGTGCCAGCAGTTACCAGAGGACTGGCAATCAGCCCCAGCATTTT
TRBJ1-1 | 15 | . | TRBV6-6 | . | CASTPGGARDTEAFF | TGTGCCAGCACCCCCGGAGGGGCGCGGGATACTGAAGCTTTCTTT
TRBJ2-1 | 14 | TRBD1 | TRBV7-8 | . | CASTQGQGRWEQFF | TGTGCCAGCACCCAGGGACAGGGGCGCTGGGAGCAGTTCTTC
TRBJ2-1 | 15 | . | TRBV4-1 | . | CASSQETEPYNEQFF | TGCGCCAGCAGCCAAGAAACAGAGCCCTACAATGAGCAGTTCTTC
TRBJ2-5 | 16 | TRBD2 | TRBV5-4 | . | CASTRKLAGGQETQYF | TGTGCCAGCACCCGGAAACTAGCGGGGGGACAAGAGACCCAGTACTTC
TRBJ1-6 | 16 | TRBD1 | TRBV2 | . | CASSPSPAGQGSPLHF | TGTGCCAGCAGTCCCTCGCCCGCGGGACAGGGGTCACCCCTCCACTTT
TRBJ2-2 | 11 | . | TRBV7-9 | . | CAGTNTGELFF | TGTGCCGGTACGAACACCGGGGAGCTGTTTTTT
TRBJ1-1 | 15 | . | TRBV5-5 | . | CASSLGVSVGNEAFF | TGTGCCAGCAGCTTGGGGGTTTCGGTAGGTAATGAAGCTTTCTTT
TRBJ1-2 | 17 | . | TRBV18 | . | CASSPLEGPGVNYGYTF | TGTGCCAGCTCACCATTAGAGGGGCCAGGGGTTAACTATGGCTACACCTTC
TRBJ1-6 | 14 | . | TRBV11-2 | . | CASSYWGGNSPLHF | TGTGCCAGCAGTTACTGGGGAGGCAATTCACCCCTCCACTTT
TRBJ1-1 | 13 | . | TRBV4-3 | once | CASSQGLGTEAFF | TGCGCCAGCAGCCAAGGGTTAGGGACAGAAGCTTTCTTT
TRBJ1-2 | 13 | . | TRBV19 | . | CASSISGAYGYTF | TGTGCCAGTAGTATATCAGGAGCTTATGGCTACACCTTC
TRBJ2-1 | 14 | TRBD1 | TRBV19 | once | CASSMGQAYNEQFF | TGTGCCAGTAGTATGGGACAGGCCTACAATGAGCAGTTCTTC
TRBJ2-1 | 16 | TRBD2 | TRBV7-2 | few | CASSSKRGGSYNEQFF | TGTGCCAGCAGCTCTAAGCGGGGGGGCTCCTACAATGAGCAGTTCTTC
TRBJ2-2 | 14 | . | TRBV5-1 | . | CASSYGVDAGELFF | TGCGCCAGCAGCTATGGGGTTGACGCCGGGGAGCTGTTTTTT
TRBJ2-3 | 12 | . | TRBV7-2 | . | CASSSAGGTQYF | TGTGCCAGCAGCTCCGCGGGCGGGACGCAGTATTTT
TRBJ1-5 | 15 | TRBD1 | TRBV28 | . | CASSWGTASNQPQHF | TGTGCCAGCAGTTGGGGGACAGCCAGCAATCAGCCCCAGCATTTT
TRBJ2-3 | 16 | . | TRBV6-6 | . | CASSSPLVRAGDTQYF | TGTGCCAGCAGTTCCCCCCTCGTCCGGGCCGGTGATACGCAGTATTTT
TRBJ2-7 | 12 | . | TRBV9 | once | CASSQTFYEQYF | TGTGCCAGCAGCCAAACCTTCTACGAGCAGTACTTC
TRBJ2-2 | 16 | . | TRBV7-2 | . | CASSPKGGAYTGELFF | TGTGCCAGCAGCCCTAAGGGGGGGGCTTACACCGGGGAGCTGTTTTTT
TRBJ2-3 | 15 | . | TRBV4-3 | . | CASSQHGHSTDTQYF | TGCGCCAGCAGCCAACATGGGCATTCCACAGATACGCAGTATTTT
TRBJ2-2 | 17 | . | TRBV27 | . | CASSSGSGRAYTGELFF | TGTGCCAGCAGTTCGGGTTCGGGCAGAGCTTACACCGGGGAGCTGTTTTTT
TRBJ1-5 | 12 | . | TRBV30 | once | CACGGAGRPQHF | TGTGCCTGCGGGGGCGCGGGGAGGCCCCAGCATTTT
TRBJ1-2 | 12 | . | TRBV30 | . | CAWSAQGNGYTF | TGTGCCTGGAGTGCGCAGGGTAATGGCTACACCTTC
TRBJ2-1 | 16 | . | TRBV9 | once | CASSLRPGSSYNEQFF | TGTGCCAGCAGCCTAAGACCCGGTAGCTCCTACAATGAGCAGTTCTTC
TRBJ2-6 | 17 | . | TRBV9 | once | CASSVHADILGANVLTF | TGTGCCAGCAGCGTCCACGCGGACATCCTCGGGGCCAACGTCCTGACTTTC
TRBJ2-1 | 14 | TRBD2 | TRBV19 | . | CASSMSGRNNEQFF | TGTGCCAGTAGTATGAGCGGGAGAAACAATGAGCAGTTCTTC
TRBJ2-7 | 17 | . | TRBV7-9 | . | CASSLRRAGDSSYEQYF | TGTGCCAGCAGCTTAAGGAGGGCAGGTGACAGCTCCTACGAGCAGTACTTC
TRBJ1-1 | 15 | . | TRBV5-4 | . | CASSLATGLNTEAFF | TGTGCCAGCAGCTTGGCCACCGGGTTGAACACTGAAGCTTTCTTT
TRBJ2-5 | 12 | TRBD1 | TRBV5-1 | . | CASSRTGEAQYF | TGCGCCAGCAGCAGGACAGGGGAGGCCCAGTACTTC